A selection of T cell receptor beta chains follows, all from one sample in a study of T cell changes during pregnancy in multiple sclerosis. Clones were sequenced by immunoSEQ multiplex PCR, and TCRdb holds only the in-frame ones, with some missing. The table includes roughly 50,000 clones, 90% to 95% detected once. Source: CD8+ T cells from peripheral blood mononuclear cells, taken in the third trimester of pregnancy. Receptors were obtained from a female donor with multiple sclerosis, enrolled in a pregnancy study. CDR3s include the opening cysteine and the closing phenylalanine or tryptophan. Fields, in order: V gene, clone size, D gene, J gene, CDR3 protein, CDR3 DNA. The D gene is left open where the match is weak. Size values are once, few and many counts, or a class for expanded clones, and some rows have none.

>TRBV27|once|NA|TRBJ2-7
CASSLDGDYEQYF
TGTGCCAGCAGTTTAGACGGGGACTACGAGCAGTACTTC
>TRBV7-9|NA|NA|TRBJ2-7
CASSLAPGGRKWQYF
TGTGCCAGCAGCTTAGCGCCAGGAGGTCGGAAGTGGCAGTACTTC
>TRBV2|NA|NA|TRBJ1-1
CASSEAGGAGVNTEAFF
TGTGCCAGCAGTGAAGCCGGTGGGGCAGGGGTGAACACTGAAGCTTTCTTT
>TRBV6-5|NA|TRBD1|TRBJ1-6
CASSSGQGLRSPLHF
TGTGCCAGCAGCTCCGGACAGGGACTACGGTCACCCCTCCACTTT
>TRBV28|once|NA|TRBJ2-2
CASSPGPNTGELFF
TGTGCCAGCAGTCCAGGGCCGAACACCGGGGAGCTGTTTTTT
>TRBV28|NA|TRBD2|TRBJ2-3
CASTGLAGEDTQYF
TGTGCCAGCACCGGACTAGCGGGAGAAGATACGCAGTATTTT
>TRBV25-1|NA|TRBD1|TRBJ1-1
CASSESGTESEAFF
TGTGCCAGCAGTGAGTCCGGGACAGAATCTGAAGCTTTCTTT
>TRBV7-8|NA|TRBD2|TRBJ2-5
CASSLTGGGQETQYF
TGTGCCAGCAGCTTAACGGGAGGGGGCCAAGAGACCCAGTACTTC
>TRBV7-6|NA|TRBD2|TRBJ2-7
CASSPATSGRQYF
TGTGCCAGCAGCCCCGCGACTAGCGGGCGGCAGTACTTC
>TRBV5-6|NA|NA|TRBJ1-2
CASSLDLGGANYGYTF
TGTGCCAGCAGCTTGGACCTGGGGGGAGCTAACTATGGCTACACCTTC
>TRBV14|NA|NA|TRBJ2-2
CASSHKARPRDTYTGELFF
TGTGCCAGCAGCCATAAAGCCCGACCCAGGGACACCTACACCGGGGAGCTGTTTTTT
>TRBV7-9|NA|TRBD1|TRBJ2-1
CASRGQANEQFF
TGTGCCAGCAGAGGACAGGCCAATGAGCAGTTCTTC
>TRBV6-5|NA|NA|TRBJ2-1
CASTDTLYNEQFF
TGTGCCAGCACCGACACTTTATACAATGAGCAGTTCTTC
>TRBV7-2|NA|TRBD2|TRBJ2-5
CASSPPIGTSGSWETQYF
TGTGCCAGCAGCCCCCCAATAGGGACTAGCGGGAGTTGGGAGACCCAGTACTTC
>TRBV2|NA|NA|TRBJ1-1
CASTEGRAGMTEAFF
TGTGCCAGCACCGAAGGGAGGGCGGGTATGACTGAAGCTTTCTTT
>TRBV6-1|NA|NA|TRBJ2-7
CASRFTGYEQYF
TGTGCCAGCAGATTTACAGGGTACGAGCAGTACTTC
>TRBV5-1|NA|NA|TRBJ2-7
CASSLVGDSLGEQYF
TGCGCCAGCAGCTTGGTGGGGGACTCCCTGGGGGAGCAGTACTTC
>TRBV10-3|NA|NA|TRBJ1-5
CAIGEAGNQPQHF
TGTGCCATCGGGGAAGCAGGGAATCAGCCCCAGCATTTT
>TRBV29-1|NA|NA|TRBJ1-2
CSALDRINYGYTF
TGCAGCGCCCTGGACAGAATCAACTATGGCTACACCTTC
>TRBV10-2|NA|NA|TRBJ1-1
CASSTDSMYTEAFF
TGCGCCAGCAGCACAGACAGTATGTACACTGAAGCTTTCTTT
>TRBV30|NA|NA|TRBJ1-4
CAWSGIRAPNEKLFF
TGTGCCTGGAGTGGTATCAGGGCACCAAATGAAAAACTGTTTTTT
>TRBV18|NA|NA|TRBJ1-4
CASSHPAATNEKLFF
TGTGCCAGCTCACACCCGGCGGCAACTAATGAAAAACTGTTTTTT
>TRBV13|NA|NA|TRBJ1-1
CASSPLGEGILNTEAFF
TGTGCCAGCAGCCCCCTAGGGGAGGGGATTTTGAACACTGAAGCTTTCTTT
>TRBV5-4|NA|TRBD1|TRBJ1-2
CASSYGQGVYGYTF
TGTGCCAGCAGCTACGGACAGGGTGTCTATGGCTACACCTTC
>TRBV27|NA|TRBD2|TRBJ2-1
CATGLAVYNEQFF
TGTGCCACCGGACTAGCGGTGTACAATGAGCAGTTCTTC
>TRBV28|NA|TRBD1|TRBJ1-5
CASSFDPQGFGQPQHF
TGTGCCAGCAGTTTCGACCCACAGGGGTTCGGTCAGCCCCAGCATTTT
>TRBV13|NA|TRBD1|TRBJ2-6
CASSLTGTVFSGANVLTF
TGTGCCAGCAGCTTGACCGGGACAGTGTTCTCTGGGGCCAACGTCCTGACTTTC
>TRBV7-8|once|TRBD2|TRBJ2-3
CASSFLLAGGPGRTDTQYF
TGTGCCAGCAGCTTCTTACTAGCGGGAGGGCCGGGAAGAACAGATACGCAGTATTTT
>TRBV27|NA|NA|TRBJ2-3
CASKGQSEADTQYF
TGTGCCAGCAAGGGCCAATCGGAGGCCGATACGCAGTATTTT
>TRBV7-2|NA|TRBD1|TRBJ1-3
CASSLDRGSGNTIYF
TGTGCCAGCAGCTTAGACAGGGGATCTGGAAACACCATATATTTT
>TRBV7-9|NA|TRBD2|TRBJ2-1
CASSPRSSGYNEQFF
TGTGCCAGCAGCCCCCGCTCTAGCGGCTACAATGAGCAGTTCTTC
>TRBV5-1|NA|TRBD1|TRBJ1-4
CASSLGAGGNEKLFF
TGCGCCAGCAGCTTGGGGGCAGGGGGAAATGAAAAACTGTTTTTT
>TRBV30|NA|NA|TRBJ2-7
CAWTMGTHGGEQYF
TGTGCCTGGACCATGGGGACACACGGGGGGGAGCAGTACTTC
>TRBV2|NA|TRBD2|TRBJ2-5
CASRRAGLAIGETQYF
TGTGCCAGCAGGAGAGCGGGACTAGCGATCGGAGAGACCCAGTACTTC
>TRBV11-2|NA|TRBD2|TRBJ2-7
CASSLKWTSGRIGEQYF
TGTGCCAGCAGCCTAAAATGGACTAGCGGGAGAATAGGCGAGCAGTACTTC
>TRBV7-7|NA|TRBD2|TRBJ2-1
CASSLGTSAYNEQFF
TGTGCCAGCAGCTTAGGGACTAGCGCTTACAATGAGCAGTTCTTC
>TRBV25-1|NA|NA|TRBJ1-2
CASSEERSSGYTF
TGTGCCAGCAGTGAGGAGCGGAGCTCTGGCTACACCTTC
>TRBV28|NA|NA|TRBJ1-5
CASSFPQAPMPQHF
TGTGCCAGCAGTTTCCCCCAGGCCCCGATGCCCCAGCATTTT
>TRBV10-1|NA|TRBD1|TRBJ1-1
CASSERIGTVNTEAFF
TGCGCCAGCAGTGAGAGGATTGGGACAGTGAACACTGAAGCTTTCTTT
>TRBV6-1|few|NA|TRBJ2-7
CASSEAVTYEQYF
TGTGCCAGCAGTGAAGCGGTCACTTACGAGCAGTACTTC
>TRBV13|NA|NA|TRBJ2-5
CASSLGSEETQYF
TGTGCCAGCAGCTTAGGCAGTGAAGAGACCCAGTACTTC
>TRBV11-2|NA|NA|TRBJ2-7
CASSHRPGRSSYEQYF
TGTGCCAGCAGCCACCGTCCGGGGAGGAGCTCCTACGAGCAGTACTTC
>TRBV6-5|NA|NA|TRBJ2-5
CASSYSSQETQYF
TGTGCCAGCAGTTACTCCTCTCAAGAGACCCAGTACTTC